These 15 T cell receptor beta chains were sequenced from one sample in a study of PD-L1 blockade in urothelial cancer. The time point was: pretreatment peripheral blood. Sequencing used immunoSEQ multiplex PCR; TCRdb keeps in-frame clones, though not all of them. The table has tens of thousands of clones, around 83% seen once. This sample comprised PBMCs, obtained around atezolizumab (anti-PD-L1) treatment. These receptors originate from a woman between 70 and 85 years old with urothelial cancer.

The chain links TRBV7-9 to TRBJ2-7, with 9 bases matching TRBD1. Trimming removed 5 bases from V and 2 bases from J; junction bases left unmatched: 4. CDR1 and CDR2 (germline): SEHNR, FQNEAQ (reference sequence). CDR3 size: 14 residues. The CDR3 coding sequence is TGTGCCAGCAGCCACAGGGGGCCAGCCTACGAGCAGTACTTC. Translating gives CASSHRGPAYEQYF.

The rearrangement uses TRBV7-2 and TRBJ1-1; D may be TRBD1 (6 bases). The ends were cut back, 1 base at V and 6 bases at J, with 9 bases in the middle. The CDR3 runs 13 residues. Looked up from germline, CDR1 is SGHTA and CDR2 is FQGNSA. The CDR3 here is CASSLVGGSEAFF. The CDR3 nucleotides are TGTGCCAGCAGCTTAGTTGGGGGCTCTGAAGCTTTCTTT.

V is TRBV4-2 and J is TRBJ2-3; 7 positions match TRBD2. Germline CDR1 LGHNA, CDR2 YNFKEQ. This CDR3 is 18 amino acids long. J lost 2 bases, V lost 1 base, and 12 bases had no gene match. The CDR3 protein is CASSQGPGRDYSTDTQYF. The CDR3 DNA reads TGTGCCAGCAGCCAAGGACCTGGTCGGGACTACTCCACAGATACGCAGTATTTT.

This chain joins TRBV5-1 and TRBJ2-3; perhaps TRBD1 as D (5 bases). The germline CDR1 and CDR2 sequences are SGHRS and YFSETQ. Trimming removed 2 bases at V and 3 bases at J, with 13 bases between. The CDR3 has 15 amino acids. CDR3 nucleotides: TGCGCCAGCAGCTTCGGACAAATTGGGACAGATACGCAGTATTTT. Protein sequence: CASSFGQIGTDTQYF.

This chain joins TRBV5-1 and TRBJ2-6; D may be TRBD1 (6 bases). Germline V gives CDR1 SGHRS, CDR2 YFSETQ. V lost 1 base, J lost 0 bases, and 14 bases lay in between. The CDR3 is 18 amino acids. The DNA for the CDR3 is TGCGCCAGCAGCTTGTCCCCAGGGGAGAGCTCTGGGGCCAACGTCCTGACTTTC. Residues: CASSLSPGESSGANVLTF.

This sequence joins TRBV6-5 and TRBJ1-2; 8 positions agree with TRBD1. J was trimmed by 4 bases and V by 10 bases; bases with no gene match: 14. This CDR3 is 15 amino acids long. The V gene's germline CDR1 is MNHEY and CDR2 SVGAGI. The CDR3 DNA sequence: TGTGCCACCTTTAACAGGGGGGCTGGAGTCTATGGCTACACCTTC. Its protein is CATFNRGAGVYGYTF.

This rearrangement joins TRBV4-1 to TRBJ2-7; the match to TRBD2 covers 8 bases. This CDR3 spans 15 amino acids. V was pared by 4 bases and J by 2 bases, with 7 bases of the junction left unmatched. Germline-derived CDR1 and CDR2 are MGHRA and YSYEKL. The CDR3 DNA is TGCGCCAGCAGCCGTAGTAGCGGGATCGCCTACGAGCAGTACTTC. Translating gives CASSRSSGIAYEQYF.

The chain recombines TRBV4-2 with TRBJ2-3; 11 positions match TRBD2. Germline lookup yields CDR1 LGHNA and CDR2 YNFKEQ. J lost 6 bases, V lost 0 bases, and 5 bases had no gene match. The CDR3 loop spans 16 amino acids. CDR3 amino acids: CASSQEASGRYDTQYF. The DNA for the CDR3 is TGTGCCAGCAGCCAAGAGGCTAGCGGGAGGTATGATACGCAGTATTTT.

This clone was seen only once. The V and J genes are TRBV2 and TRBJ1-3; D unresolved. This CDR3 comprises 13 residues. CDR1 is SNHLY, CDR2 FYNNEI, per germline. V was cut by 3 bases and J by 4 bases, with 7 bases left in between. The CDR3 DNA follows: TGTGCCAGCAGTGAGTCCGGGGGAAACACCATATATTTT. Its translation: CASSESGGNTIYF.

The chain is built from TRBV10-3 and TRBJ2-7, with D perhaps TRBD1 (6 bases). The V gene's germline CDR1 is ENHRY and CDR2 SYGVKD. The V and J ends lost 5 bases and 7 bases respectively, with 12 bases between them. This CDR3 has 12 amino acids. The CDR3 is CAISLDRREQYF. The CDR3 region has the DNA TGTGCCATCAGTCTCGACAGGAGGGAGCAGTACTTC.

The chain uses TRBV9 and TRBJ1-1; 8 bases agree with TRBD1. Trimming took 7 bases from V and 6 from J; bases not matched to a gene: 8. CDR3 length equals 13 residues. CDR1 is SGDLS and CDR2 is YYNGEE in the germline V gene. For the CDR3, the DNA is TGTGCCAGCTCAGGGGGCGGTCGTTCTGAAGCTTTCTTT. It specifies CASSGGGRSEAFF.

This sequence joins TRBV18 and TRBJ1-1; no clear D gene. The CDR3 length is 15 residues. Trimming pared 2 bases from V and 1 base from J, leaving 11 bases between. Germline-derived CDR1 and CDR2 are KGHSH and LQKENI. CDR3 in amino acids: CASSPVRGENTEAFF. DNA of the CDR3: TGTGCCAGCTCACCAGTCCGGGGAGAGAACACTGAAGCTTTCTTT.

The V gene is TRBV2, the J gene TRBJ2-7, with 8 bases identical to TRBD1. Per germline, CDR1 SNHLY and CDR2 FYNNEI. CDR3 length: 15 residues. V was clipped by 6 bases and J by 4 bases; unmatched bases: 11. The CDR3 loop is CASSPYQGAGYEQYF. DNA for the CDR3: TGTGCCAGCAGCCCTTACCAGGGGGCTGGATACGAGCAGTACTTC.

By share of the sample, this clone is medium-sized. The V gene is TRBV29-1, the J gene TRBJ1-2, with D maybe TRBD1 (6 bases). CDR1 SQVTM and CDR2 ANQGSEA come from the germline V gene. The V gene lost 5 bases and the J gene lost 7 bases, with 20 bases spanning the gap. This CDR3 contains 14 residues. The CDR3 is CSVSNPLQGFGYTF. Here the CDR3 DNA reads TGCAGCGTTTCTAATCCCCTACAGGGATTTGGCTACACCTTC.

This clone has just one count. J is TRBJ2-7 and V is TRBV5-1; 10 positions match TRBD2. V was pared by 6 bases and J by 1 base, with 7 bases of the junction left unmatched. The CDR3 totals 15 residues. In germline, CDR1 is SGHRS, CDR2 YFSETQ. CDR3 loop: CASTASGGLSYEQYF. The DNA for the CDR3 is TGCGCCAGCACGGCTAGCGGGGGCCTATCCTACGAGCAGTACTTC.